This TCR beta chain emerged from a study of beta chain features in type 1 diabetes. Whole-study findings and limits: Sequencing of cDNA might inflate the share of cells that strongly express TCR.

V lost 3 bases to trimming and J lost 7 bases, with 9 bases between them. The germline V gene encodes CDR1 LNHNV and CDR2 YYDKDF (reference sequence). The CDR3 contains 12 residues. Averaging approximately 0.11 L, one heparinised blood draw came from each individual donor. This clone was counted a few times. Its antigen is not known. The authors reverse transcribed all of the isolated RNA, so sequencing captured expressed TCRB transcripts. An average of about 3.57 million reads was obtained for naive, central memory and regulatory T cell samples. Assay used: immunoSEQ multiplex PCR; TCRdb lists only in-frame clones, some missing. In the table there are 400,000 to 600,000 clones, 30% of which are singletons.

Sequenced: naive CD4+ T cells from blood. This receptor was obtained from a man between 18 and 29 years old in good health. The rearrangement links TRBV15 to TRBJ2-5; D gene uncertain. The CDR3 DNA sequence: TGTGCCACCAGCAGGGCCGTTGGGACCCAGTACTTC. Translated, it gives CATSRAVGTQYF.